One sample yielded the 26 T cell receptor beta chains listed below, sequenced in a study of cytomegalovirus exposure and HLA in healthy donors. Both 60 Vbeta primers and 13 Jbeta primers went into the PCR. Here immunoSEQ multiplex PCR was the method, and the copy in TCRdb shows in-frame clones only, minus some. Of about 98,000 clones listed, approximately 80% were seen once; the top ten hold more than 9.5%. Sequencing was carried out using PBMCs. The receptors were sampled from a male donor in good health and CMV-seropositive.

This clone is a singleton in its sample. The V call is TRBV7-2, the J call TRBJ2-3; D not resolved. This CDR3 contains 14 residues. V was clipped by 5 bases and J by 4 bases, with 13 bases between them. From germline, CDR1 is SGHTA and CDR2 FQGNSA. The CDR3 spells CASSPLSAADTQYF. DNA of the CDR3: TGTGCCAGCAGCCCCCTGTCCGCGGCAGATACGCAGTATTTT.

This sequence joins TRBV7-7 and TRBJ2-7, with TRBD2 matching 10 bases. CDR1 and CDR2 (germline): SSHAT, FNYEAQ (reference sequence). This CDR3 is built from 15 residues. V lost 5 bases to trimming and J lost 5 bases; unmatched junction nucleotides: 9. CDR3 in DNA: TGTGCCAGCAGCCAAGGGCTAGCGGGAGCCCACGAGCAGTACTTC. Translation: CASSQGLAGAHEQYF.

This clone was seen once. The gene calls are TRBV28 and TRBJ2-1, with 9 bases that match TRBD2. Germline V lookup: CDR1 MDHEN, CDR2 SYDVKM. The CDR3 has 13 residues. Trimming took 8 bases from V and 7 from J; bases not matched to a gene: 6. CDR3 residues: CASLTSGVNEQFF. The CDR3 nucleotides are TGTGCCAGCTTGACTAGCGGTGTAAATGAGCAGTTCTTC.

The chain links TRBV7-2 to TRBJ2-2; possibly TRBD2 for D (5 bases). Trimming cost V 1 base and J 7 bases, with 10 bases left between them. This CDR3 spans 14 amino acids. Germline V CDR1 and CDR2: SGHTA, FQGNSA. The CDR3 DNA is TGTGCCAGCAGCTTAGTATGGAGGAGCGGGGAGCTGTTTTTT. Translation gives CASSLVWRSGELFF.

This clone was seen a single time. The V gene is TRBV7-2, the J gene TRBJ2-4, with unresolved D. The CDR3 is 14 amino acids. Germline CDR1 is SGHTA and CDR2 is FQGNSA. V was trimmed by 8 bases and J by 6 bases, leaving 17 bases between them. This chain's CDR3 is CASAPSPAVNIQYF. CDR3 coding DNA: TGTGCCAGCGCCCCCTCTCCTGCGGTAAACATTCAGTACTTC.

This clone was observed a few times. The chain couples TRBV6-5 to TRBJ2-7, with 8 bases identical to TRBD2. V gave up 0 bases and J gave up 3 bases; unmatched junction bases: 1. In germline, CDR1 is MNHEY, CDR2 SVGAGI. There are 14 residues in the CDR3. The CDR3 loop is CASSYSSGSYEQYF. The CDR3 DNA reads TGTGCCAGCAGTTACTCGAGCGGGAGCTACGAGCAGTACTTC.

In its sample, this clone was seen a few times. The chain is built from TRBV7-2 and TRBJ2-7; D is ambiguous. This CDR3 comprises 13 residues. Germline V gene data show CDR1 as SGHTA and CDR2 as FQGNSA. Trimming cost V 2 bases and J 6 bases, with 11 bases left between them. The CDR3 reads CASSLPQLAEQYF. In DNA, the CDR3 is TGTGCCAGCAGCTTACCTCAACTTGCCGAGCAGTACTTC.

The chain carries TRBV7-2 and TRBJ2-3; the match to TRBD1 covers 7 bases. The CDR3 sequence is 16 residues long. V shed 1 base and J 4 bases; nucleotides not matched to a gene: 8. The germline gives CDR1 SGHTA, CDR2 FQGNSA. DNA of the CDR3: TGTGCCAGCAGCTTAGATACAGGGGCCAGTTCAGATACGCAGTATTTT. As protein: CASSLDTGASSDTQYF.

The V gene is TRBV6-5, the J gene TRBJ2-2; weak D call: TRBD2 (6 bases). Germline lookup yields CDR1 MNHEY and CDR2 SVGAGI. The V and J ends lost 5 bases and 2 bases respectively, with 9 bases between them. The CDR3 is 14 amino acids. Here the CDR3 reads CASSRDFNTGELFF. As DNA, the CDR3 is TGTGCCAGCAGTCGGGACTTCAACACCGGGGAGCTGTTTTTT.

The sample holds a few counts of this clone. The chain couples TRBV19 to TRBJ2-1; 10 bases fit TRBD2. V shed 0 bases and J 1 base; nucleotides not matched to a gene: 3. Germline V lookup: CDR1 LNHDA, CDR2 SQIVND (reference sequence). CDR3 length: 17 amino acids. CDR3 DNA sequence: TGTGCCAGTAGTATAGAGACGACTAGCGGGTCCTACAATGAGCAGTTCTTC. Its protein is CASSIETTSGSYNEQFF.

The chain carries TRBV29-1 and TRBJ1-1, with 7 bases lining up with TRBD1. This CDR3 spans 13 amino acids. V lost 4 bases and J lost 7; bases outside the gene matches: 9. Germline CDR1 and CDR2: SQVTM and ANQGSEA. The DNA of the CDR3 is TGCAGCGTTGGGCGGACAGGAGGCTTTGAAGCTTTCTTT. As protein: CSVGRTGGFEAFF.

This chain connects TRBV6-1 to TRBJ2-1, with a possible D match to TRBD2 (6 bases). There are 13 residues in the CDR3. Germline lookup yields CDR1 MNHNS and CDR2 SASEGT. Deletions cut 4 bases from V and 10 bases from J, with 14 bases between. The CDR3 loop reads CASSGDSLREQFF. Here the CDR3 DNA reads TGTGCCAGCAGTGGGGACTCCCTGAGGGAGCAGTTCTTC.

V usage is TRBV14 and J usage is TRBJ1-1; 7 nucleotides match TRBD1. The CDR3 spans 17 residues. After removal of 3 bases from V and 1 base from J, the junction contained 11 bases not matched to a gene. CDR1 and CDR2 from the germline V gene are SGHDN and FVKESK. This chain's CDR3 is CASSHTRGKGSNTEAFF. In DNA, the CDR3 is TGTGCCAGCAGCCATACCAGGGGGAAGGGATCGAACACTGAAGCTTTCTTT. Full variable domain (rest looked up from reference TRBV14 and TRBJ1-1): EAGVTQFPSHSVIEKGQTVTLRCDPISGHDNLYWYRRVMGKEIKFLLHFVKESKQDESGMPNNRFLAERTGGTYSTLKVQPAELEDSGVYFCASSHTRGKGSNTEAFFGQGTRLTVV.

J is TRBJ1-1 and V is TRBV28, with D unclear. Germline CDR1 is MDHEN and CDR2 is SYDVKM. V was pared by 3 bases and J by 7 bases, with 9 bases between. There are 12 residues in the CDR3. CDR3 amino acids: CASSLSVYEAFF. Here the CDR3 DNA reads TGTGCCAGCAGTTTGTCGGTATATGAAGCTTTCTTT.

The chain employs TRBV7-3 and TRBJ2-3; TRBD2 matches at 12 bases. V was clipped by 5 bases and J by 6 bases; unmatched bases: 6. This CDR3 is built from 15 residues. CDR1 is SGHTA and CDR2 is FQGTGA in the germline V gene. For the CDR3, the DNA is TGTGCCAGCAGCCCCCGACTAGCGGGAGCGGATACGCAGTATTTT. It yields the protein CASSPRLAGADTQYF.

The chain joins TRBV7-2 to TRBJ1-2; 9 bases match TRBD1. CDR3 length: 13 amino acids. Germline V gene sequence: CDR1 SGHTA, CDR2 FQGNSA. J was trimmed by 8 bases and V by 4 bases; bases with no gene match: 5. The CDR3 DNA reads TGTGCCAGCAGCTCCCCACAGGGGGCGGGCTACACCTTC. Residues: CASSSPQGAGYTF. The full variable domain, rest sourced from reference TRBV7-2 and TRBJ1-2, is GAGVSQSPSNKVTEKGKDVELRCDPISGHTALYWYRQSLGQGLEFLIYFQGNSAPDKSGLPSDRFSAERTGGSVSTLTIQRTQQEDSAVYLCASSSPQGAGYTFGSGTRLTVV.

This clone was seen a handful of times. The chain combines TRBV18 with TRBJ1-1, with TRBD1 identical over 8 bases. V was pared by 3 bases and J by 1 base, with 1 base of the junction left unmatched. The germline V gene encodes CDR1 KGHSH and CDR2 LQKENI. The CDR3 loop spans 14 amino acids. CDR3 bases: TGTGCCAGCTCACCTGACAGGGGGAACACTGAAGCTTTCTTT. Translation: CASSPDRGNTEAFF.

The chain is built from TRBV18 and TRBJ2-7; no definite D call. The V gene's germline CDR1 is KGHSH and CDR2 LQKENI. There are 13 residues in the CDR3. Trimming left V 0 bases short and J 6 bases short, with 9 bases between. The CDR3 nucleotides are TGTGCCAGCTCACCACCCCAAAGTAGCGAGCAGTACTTC. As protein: CASSPPQSSEQYF. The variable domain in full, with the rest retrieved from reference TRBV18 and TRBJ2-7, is NAGVMQNPRHLVRRRGQEARLRCSPMKGHSHVYWYRQLPEEGLKFMVYLQKENIIDESGMPKERFSAEFPKEGPSILRIQQVVRGDSAAYFCASSPPQSSEQYFGPGTRLTVT.

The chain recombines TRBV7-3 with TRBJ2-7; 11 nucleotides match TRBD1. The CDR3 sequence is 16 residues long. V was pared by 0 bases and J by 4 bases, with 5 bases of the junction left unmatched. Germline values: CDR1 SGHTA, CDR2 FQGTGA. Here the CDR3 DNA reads TGTGCCAGCAGCTTAACGGGGGACAGGGGGAGGTACGAGCAGTACTTC. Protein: CASSLTGDRGRYEQYF.

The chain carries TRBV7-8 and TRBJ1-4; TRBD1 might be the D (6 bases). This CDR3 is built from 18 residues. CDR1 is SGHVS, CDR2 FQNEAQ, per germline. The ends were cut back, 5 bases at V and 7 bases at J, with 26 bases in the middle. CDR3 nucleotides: TGTGCCAGCAGCACCGGACAGACCGGCGTTTTACAGGGTGAAAAACTGTTTTTT. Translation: CASSTGQTGVLQGEKLFF.

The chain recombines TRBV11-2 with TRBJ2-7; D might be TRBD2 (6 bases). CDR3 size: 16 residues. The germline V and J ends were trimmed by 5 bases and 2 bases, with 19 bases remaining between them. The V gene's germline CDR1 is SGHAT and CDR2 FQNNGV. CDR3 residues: CASSKLLVGGPYEQYF. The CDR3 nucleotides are TGTGCCAGCAGCAAACTCTTGGTCGGGGGACCCTACGAGCAGTACTTC.

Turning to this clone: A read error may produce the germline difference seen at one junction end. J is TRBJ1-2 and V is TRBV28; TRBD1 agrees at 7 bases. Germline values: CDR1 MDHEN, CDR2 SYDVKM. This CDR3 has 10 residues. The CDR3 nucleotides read TGTGCCAGCAGTAGGACAGGAACTTTCTTC. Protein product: CASSRTGTFF.

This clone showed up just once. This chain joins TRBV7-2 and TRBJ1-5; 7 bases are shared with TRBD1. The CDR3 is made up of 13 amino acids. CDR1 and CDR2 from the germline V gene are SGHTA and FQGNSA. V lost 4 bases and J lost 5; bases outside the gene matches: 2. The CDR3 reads CASSYDRDQPQHF. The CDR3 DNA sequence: TGTGCCAGCAGCTACGACAGGGATCAGCCCCAGCATTTT.

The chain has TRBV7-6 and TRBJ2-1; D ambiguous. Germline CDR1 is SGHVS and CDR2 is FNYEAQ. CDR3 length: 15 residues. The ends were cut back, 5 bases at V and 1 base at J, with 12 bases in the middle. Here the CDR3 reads CASSTYDGSYNEQFF. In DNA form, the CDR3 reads TGTGCCAGCAGCACCTATGACGGGTCCTACAATGAGCAGTTCTTC.

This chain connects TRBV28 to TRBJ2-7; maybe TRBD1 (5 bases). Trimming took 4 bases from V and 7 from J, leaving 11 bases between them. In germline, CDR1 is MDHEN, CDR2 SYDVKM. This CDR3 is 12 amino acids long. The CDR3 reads CASSSTAREQYF. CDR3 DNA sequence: TGTGCCAGCAGTTCGACAGCAAGGGAGCAGTACTTC.

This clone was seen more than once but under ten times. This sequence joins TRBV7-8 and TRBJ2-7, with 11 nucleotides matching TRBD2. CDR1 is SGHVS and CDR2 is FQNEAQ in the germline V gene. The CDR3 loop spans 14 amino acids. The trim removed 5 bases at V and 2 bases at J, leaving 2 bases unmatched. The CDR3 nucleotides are TGTGCCAGCAGCCCGGGACTAGCGGCCTACGAGCAGTACTTC. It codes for CASSPGLAAYEQYF.